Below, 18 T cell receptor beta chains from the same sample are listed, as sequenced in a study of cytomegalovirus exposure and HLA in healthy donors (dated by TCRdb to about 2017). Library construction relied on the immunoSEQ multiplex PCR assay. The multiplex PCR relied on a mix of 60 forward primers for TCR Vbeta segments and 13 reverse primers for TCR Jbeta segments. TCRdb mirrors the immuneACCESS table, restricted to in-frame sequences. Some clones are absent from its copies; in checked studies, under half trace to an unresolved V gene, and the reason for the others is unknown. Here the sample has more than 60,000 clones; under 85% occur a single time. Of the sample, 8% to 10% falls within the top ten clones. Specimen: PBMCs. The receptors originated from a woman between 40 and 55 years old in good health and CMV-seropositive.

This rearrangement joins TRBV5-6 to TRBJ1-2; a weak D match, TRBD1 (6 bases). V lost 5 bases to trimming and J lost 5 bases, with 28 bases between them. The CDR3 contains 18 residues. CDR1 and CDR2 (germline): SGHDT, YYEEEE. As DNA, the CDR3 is TGTGCCAGCAGGAGTGGGGCTCCTGAGGACAGAGGACTTTATGGCTACACCTTC. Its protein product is CASRSGAPEDRGLYGYTF.

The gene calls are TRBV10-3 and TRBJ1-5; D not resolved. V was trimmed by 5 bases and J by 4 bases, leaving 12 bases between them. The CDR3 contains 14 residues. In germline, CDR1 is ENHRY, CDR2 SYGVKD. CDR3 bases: TGTGCCATCAGTTTTGAGTCCCAAAATCAGCCCCAGCATTTT. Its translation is CAISFESQNQPQHF.

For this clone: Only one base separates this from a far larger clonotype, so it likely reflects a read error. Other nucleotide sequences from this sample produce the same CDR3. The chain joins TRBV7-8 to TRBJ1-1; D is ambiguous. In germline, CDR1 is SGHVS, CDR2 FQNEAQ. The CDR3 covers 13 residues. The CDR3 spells CASSLRWNTEAFF. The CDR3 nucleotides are TGTGCAAGCAGCCTACGATGGAACACTGAAGCTTTCTTT.

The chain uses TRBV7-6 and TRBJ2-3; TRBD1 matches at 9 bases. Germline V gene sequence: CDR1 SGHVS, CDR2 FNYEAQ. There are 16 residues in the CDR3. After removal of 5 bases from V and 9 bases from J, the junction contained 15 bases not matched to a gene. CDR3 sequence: CASSPVGGQGLETQYF. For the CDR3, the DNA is TGTGCCAGCAGCCCGGTAGGGGGACAGGGATTGGAAACGCAGTATTTT.

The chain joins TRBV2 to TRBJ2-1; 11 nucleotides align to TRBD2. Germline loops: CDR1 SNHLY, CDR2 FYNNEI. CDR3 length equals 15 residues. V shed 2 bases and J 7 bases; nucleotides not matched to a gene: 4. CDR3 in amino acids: CASSEPGLAANEQFF. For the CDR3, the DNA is TGTGCCAGCAGTGAACCGGGACTAGCGGCGAATGAGCAGTTCTTC.

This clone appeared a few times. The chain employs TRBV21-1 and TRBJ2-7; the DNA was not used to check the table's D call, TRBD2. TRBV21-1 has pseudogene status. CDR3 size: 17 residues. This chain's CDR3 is CASSKKGEASATSEQYF. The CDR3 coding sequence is TGTGCCAGCAGCAAAAAAGGGGAGGCGTCGGCCACCTCCGAGCAGTACTTC.

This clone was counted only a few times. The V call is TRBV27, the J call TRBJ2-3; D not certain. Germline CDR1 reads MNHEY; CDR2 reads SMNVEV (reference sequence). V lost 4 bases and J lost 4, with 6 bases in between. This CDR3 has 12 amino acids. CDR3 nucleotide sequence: TGTGCCAGCAGTTCCCTTGCAGATACGCAGTATTTT. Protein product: CASSSLADTQYF.

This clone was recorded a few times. DNA for the CDR3: TGTGCCAGCAGCTTGGACAGTCTCGCAGATACGCAGTATTTT. This encodes CASSLDSLADTQYF. This chain connects TRBV5-8 to TRBJ2-3; D is unresolved. V gave up 0 bases and J gave up 4 bases, with 9 bases separating them. This CDR3 is built from 14 residues. Germline CDR1 and CDR2: SGHTS and YDEGEE.

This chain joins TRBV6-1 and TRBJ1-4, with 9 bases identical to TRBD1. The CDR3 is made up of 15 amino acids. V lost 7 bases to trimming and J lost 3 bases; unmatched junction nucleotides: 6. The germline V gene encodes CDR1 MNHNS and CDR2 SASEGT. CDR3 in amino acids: CASNPRQGANEKLFF. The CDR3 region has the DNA TGTGCCAGCAATCCAAGACAGGGGGCTAATGAAAAACTGTTTTTT.

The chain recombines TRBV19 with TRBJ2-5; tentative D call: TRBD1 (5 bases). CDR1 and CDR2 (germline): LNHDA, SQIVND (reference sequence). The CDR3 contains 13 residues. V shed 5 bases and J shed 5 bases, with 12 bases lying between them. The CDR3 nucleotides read TGTGCCAGTAGTCCGGCCCCAGGGGAGACCCAGTACTTC. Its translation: CASSPAPGETQYF.

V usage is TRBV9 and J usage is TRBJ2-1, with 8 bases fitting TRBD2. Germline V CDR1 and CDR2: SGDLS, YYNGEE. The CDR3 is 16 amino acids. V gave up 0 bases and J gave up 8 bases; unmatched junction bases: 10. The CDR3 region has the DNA TGTGCCAGCAGCGTAGTCCCACGGGGGGGCCGGGATGAGCAGTTCTTC. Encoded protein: CASSVVPRGGRDEQFF.

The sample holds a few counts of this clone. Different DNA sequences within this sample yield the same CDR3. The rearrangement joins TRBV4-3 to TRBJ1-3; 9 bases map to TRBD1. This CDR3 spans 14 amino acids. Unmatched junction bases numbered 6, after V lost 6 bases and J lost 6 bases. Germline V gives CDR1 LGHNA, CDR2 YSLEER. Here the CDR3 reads CASRPGTGSNTIYF. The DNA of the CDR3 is TGCGCCAGCAGGCCCGGGACAGGGTCAAACACCATATATTTT.

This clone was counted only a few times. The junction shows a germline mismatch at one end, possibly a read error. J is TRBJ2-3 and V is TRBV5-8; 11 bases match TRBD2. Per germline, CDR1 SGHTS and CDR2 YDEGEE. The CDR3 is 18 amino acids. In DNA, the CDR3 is TGTGCCAGCAGCTTGGCCCCCACTAGCGGGGGACCCACATATACGCAGTATTTT. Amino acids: CASSLAPTSGGPTYTQYF.

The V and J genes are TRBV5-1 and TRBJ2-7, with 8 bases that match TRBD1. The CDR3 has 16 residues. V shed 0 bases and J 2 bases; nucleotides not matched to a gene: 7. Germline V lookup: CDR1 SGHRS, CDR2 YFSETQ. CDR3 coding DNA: TGCGCCAGCAGCTTGGCCCCCCGGGACAGGACCTACGAGCAGTACTTC. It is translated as CASSLAPRDRTYEQYF.

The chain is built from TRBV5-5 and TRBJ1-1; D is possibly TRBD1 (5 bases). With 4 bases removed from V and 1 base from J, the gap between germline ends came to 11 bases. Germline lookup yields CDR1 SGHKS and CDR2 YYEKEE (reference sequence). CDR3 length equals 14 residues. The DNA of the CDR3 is TGTGCCAGCAGCCGCCGGAGGGGGAACACTGAAGCTTTCTTT. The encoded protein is CASSRRRGNTEAFF.

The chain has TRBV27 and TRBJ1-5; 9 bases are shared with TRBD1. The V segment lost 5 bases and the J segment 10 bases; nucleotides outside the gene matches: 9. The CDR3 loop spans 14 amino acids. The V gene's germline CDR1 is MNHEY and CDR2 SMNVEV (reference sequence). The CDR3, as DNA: TGTGCCAGCAGTACCCCGGGACAGGGTAAACCCCAGCATTTT. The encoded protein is CASSTPGQGKPQHF.

The CDR3 DNA reads as TGTGCCAGCAGCCCCCAGGTACTTGACACTGAAGCTTTCTTT. Translation gives CASSPQVLDTEAFF. The chain links TRBV7-4 to TRBJ1-1; D is ambiguous. This CDR3 has 14 amino acids. Trimming took off 5 bases at V and 3 bases at J, with 13 bases between the two ends. Germline CDR1 reads SGHVT; CDR2 reads SQSDAQ.

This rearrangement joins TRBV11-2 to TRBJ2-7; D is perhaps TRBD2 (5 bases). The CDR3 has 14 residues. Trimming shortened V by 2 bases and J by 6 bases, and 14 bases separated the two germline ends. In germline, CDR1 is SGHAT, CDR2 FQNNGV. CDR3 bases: TGTGCCAGCAGCTTACTAGCTGCTGTTGGCGAGCAGTACTTC. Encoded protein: CASSLLAAVGEQYF.